Here is one T cell receptor beta chain with its context. Its antigen is undetermined. Antigen-specific CD4+ T cells expanded by the ViraFEST assay with viral peptide pools were then sequenced. Cultured cells yielded isolated CD4+ T cells after nine to ten days. The participants, recipients of two vaccine doses, got either BNT162b2 or mRNA-1273. In the vaccine recipients, nucleocapsid antibodies were negative and there was no prior SARS-CoV-2 infection. Peptides at approximately 10 ug/ml and IL-2 at about 10 IU/ml were added to a few million PBMC per well. Germline CDR1 MDHEN, CDR2 SYDVKM. Between the trimmed V and J ends, which lost 5 bases and 2 bases, there was a span of 15 bases. This CDR3 spans 15 amino acids. This record comes from a study of vaccination effects on CD4 cells after COVID-19. Measured with immunoSEQ multiplex PCR; TCRdb has only the in-frame clones, and not every one. The data show about 69,000 clones, roughly 76% seen once.

This chain links TRBV28 with TRBJ2-5, with D tentatively TRBD1 or TRBD2 (7 bases each). The source material was CD4+ T cells from PBMCs cultured with HCoV-OC43 spike peptides, sampled after COVID-19 vaccination. Subset defined: HCoV-OC43 spike overlapping peptide pool stimulation. The sequence was obtained from a human donor who received a COVID-19 vaccine. The CDR3 here is CASSRGGGGQETQYF. In nucleotides, the CDR3 is TGTGCCAGCAGTCGGGGAGGGGGCGGGCAAGAGACCCAGTACTTC. Combining the CDR3 with reference TRBV28 and TRBJ2-5 gives the whole variable domain DVKVTQSSRYLVKRTGEKVFLECVQDMDHENMFWYRQDPGLGLRLIYFSYDVKMKEKGDIPEGYSVSREKKERFSLILESASTNQTSMYLCASSRGGGGQETQYFGPGTRLLVL.